The 30 T cell receptor beta chains below all came from one sample that was sequenced in a study of vaccination and CD4 T cells after COVID-19. The Oncomine TCR Beta short-read assay sequenced DNA from cultured CD4+ T cells. From the PCR reads, TCRdb called clonotypes with MiXCR, one entry per CDR3 protein. The data hold over 12,000 distinct CDR3 sequences, with around 45% observed a single time. The antigens of these receptors remain unknown. The treatment is: roughly nine-day PBMC culture with coronavirus spike peptide pools or control peptides (ViraFEST assay). The sequenced sample was CD4+ T cells from blood, cultured in vitro. The origin of the receptors is a human donor who had recovered from COVID-19.

The chain employs TRBV20-1 and TRBJ2-7; perhaps TRBD2 as D (7 bases). V was trimmed by 5 bases and J by 5 bases, leaving 22 bases between them. Germline values: CDR1 DFQATT, CDR2 SNEGSKA (reference sequence). This CDR3 comprises 15 residues. DNA of the CDR3: TGCAGTGCTCCTTCGGGGGGCGGGAGTTTCAACGAGCAGTACTTC. It encodes CSAPSGGGSFNEQYF.

The V gene is TRBV10-3, the J gene TRBJ2-1; TRBD1 agrees at 7 bases. CDR1 and CDR2 from the germline V gene are ENHRY and SYGVKD. V shed 6 bases, J shed 0 bases, and the junction held 5 bases outside the gene matches. The CDR3 extends over 15 amino acids. The CDR3 here is CAIRSGTASYNEQFF. CDR3 nucleotide sequence: TGTGCCATCAGGTCCGGGACAGCCTCCTACAATGAGCAGTTCTTC.

The sample holds a few counts of this clonotype. The J gene is TRBJ2-5, the V gene TRBV27, with D perhaps matching TRBD1 (5 bases). With 10 bases removed from V and 2 bases from J, the gap between germline ends came to 20 bases. This CDR3 has 15 amino acids. CDR1 MNHEY and CDR2 SMNVEV come from the germline V gene (reference sequence). CDR3 amino acids: CATKEGVVGQETQYF. CDR3 DNA sequence: TGTGCCACCAAGGAAGGGGTGGTAGGGCAAGAGACCCAGTACTTC.

This sequence joins TRBV4-1 and TRBJ2-5, with 7 bases lining up with TRBD1. The CDR3 contains 15 residues. V was clipped by 1 base and J by 2 bases; unmatched bases: 4. The V gene's germline CDR1 is MGHRA and CDR2 YSYEKL. The CDR3 DNA reads as TGCGCCAGCAGCCAAGGGTTGACAGGGCAAGAGACCCAGTACTTC. Translated: CASSQGLTGQETQYF.

V and J are TRBV19 and TRBJ2-6, with D uncertain. The germline V gene has CDR1 LNHDA and CDR2 SQIVND (reference sequence). The CDR3 extends over 16 amino acids. Trimming took 3 bases from V and 0 from J, leaving 9 bases between them. CDR3 sequence (DNA): TGTGCCAGTAGTATGCTAACAGTCTCTGGGGCCAACGTCCTGACTTTC. Amino acid sequence: CASSMLTVSGANVLTF.

The chain has TRBV11-3 and TRBJ1-1, with D maybe TRBD1 (5 bases). V gave up 6 bases and J gave up 1 base, with 27 bases separating them. Germline-derived CDR1 and CDR2 are SGHNT and YENEEA. The CDR3 length is 19 residues. CDR3 protein: CASRGIMRKKGRGNTEAFF. The CDR3 coding sequence is TGTGCCAGCAGGGGAATCATGAGGAAGAAGGGGCGAGGGAACACTGAAGCTTTCTTT.

The chain is built from TRBV30 and TRBJ1-1; D not resolved. V was cut by 3 bases and J by 0 bases, with 2 bases left in between. CDR1 and CDR2 from the germline V gene are GTSNPN and SVGIG (reference sequence). The CDR3 extends over 11 amino acids. CDR3 residues: CAWRVNTEAFF. The CDR3, as DNA: TGTGCCTGGAGGGTGAACACTGAAGCTTTCTTT.

This rearrangement joins TRBV15 to TRBJ1-1; D not resolved. Germline loops: CDR1 LNHNV, CDR2 YYDKDF (reference sequence). V gave up 4 bases and J gave up 0 bases, with 3 bases separating them. There are 12 residues in the CDR3. CDR3 region: CATSILNTEAFF. DNA of the CDR3: TGTGCCACCAGCATTCTGAACACTGAAGCTTTCTTT. Based on the CDR3 plus reference TRBV15 and TRBJ1-1, the full variable domain is DAMVIQNPRYQVTQFGKPVTLSCSQTLNHNVMYWYQQKSSQAPKLLFHYYDKDFNNEADTPDNFQSRRPNTSFCFLDIRSPGLGDTAMYLCATSILNTEAFFGQGTRLTVV.

The rearrangement links TRBV20-1 to TRBJ2-4; tentatively, D is TRBD2 (5 bases). The CDR3 is 15 residues long. The germline V gene encodes CDR1 DFQATT and CDR2 SNEGSKA (reference sequence). Trimming left V 1 base short and J 1 base short, with 11 bases between. As DNA, the CDR3 is TGCAGTGCTAGAGGTACGGGGAACGCCAAAAACATTCAGTACTTC. It is translated as CSARGTGNAKNIQYF.

This chain links TRBV4-1 with TRBJ1-2, with 9 bases fitting TRBD1. CDR1 is MGHRA and CDR2 is YSYEKL in the germline V gene. The CDR3 spans 17 residues. Losses at the gene ends were 0 bases for V and 6 bases for J; bases not matched to a gene: 11. The CDR3 protein is CASSQDPHLTGGNGYTF. As DNA, the CDR3 is TGCGCCAGCAGCCAAGACCCACACCTGACAGGGGGAAATGGCTACACCTTC.

This rearrangement joins TRBV12-3 or TRBV12-4 to TRBJ1-5; a possible D gene is TRBD1 (5 bases). With 6 bases removed from V and 1 base from J, the gap between germline ends came to 16 bases. The CDR3 is 16 residues long. The CDR3 DNA reads as TGTGCCAGCAGAGAGAGACAGTATACGAGCAATCAGCCCCAGCATTTT. Translating it yields CASRERQYTSNQPQHF.

This clonotype was detected only a few times. This sequence joins TRBV14 and TRBJ1-2; no clear D gene. Germline values: CDR1 SGHDN, CDR2 FVKESK. V lost 0 bases and J lost 2, with 10 bases in between. This CDR3 is built from 15 residues. The CDR3 DNA reads as TGTGCCAGCAGCCAAGAGTCCAGGCCAAACTATGGCTACACCTTC. Protein: CASSQESRPNYGYTF.

The rearrangement uses TRBV7-2 and TRBJ1-4; 8 bases are shared with TRBD1. The V gene end was trimmed by 4 bases and the J gene end by 8 bases; junction bases not matched to a gene: 12. CDR3 length equals 16 residues. Germline values: CDR1 SGHTA, CDR2 FQGNSA. The CDR3 nucleotides are TGTGCCAGCAGCTCAGAGAACAGGGGGGCTTACGAAAAACTGTTTTTT. Amino acids: CASSSENRGAYEKLFF.

This clonotype was detected a few times. The chain has TRBV27 and TRBJ2-7; the match to TRBD2 covers 9 bases. The CDR3 totals 16 residues. Germline loops: CDR1 MNHEY, CDR2 SMNVEV (reference sequence). The V gene end was trimmed by 0 bases and the J gene end by 4 bases; junction bases not matched to a gene: 7. The chain's CDR3 is CASSLSSAGGPYEQYF. As DNA, the CDR3 is TGTGCCAGCAGTTTATCGTCGGCGGGAGGGCCTTACGAGCAGTACTTC.

This clonotype has just a few counts. The chain uses TRBV6-5 and TRBJ1-2; tentative D call: TRBD1 (5 bases). Germline CDR1 and CDR2: MNHEY and SVGAGI. V lost 2 bases and J lost 7, with 11 bases in between. The CDR3 runs to 13 residues. The DNA for the CDR3 is TGTGCCAGCAGTTACATCGGGGCTGGTGGCTACACCTTC. Protein: CASSYIGAGGYTF.

This clonotype has just a few counts. CDR3 amino acids: CASLPTGGLYYGYTF. The CDR3 region has the DNA TGTGCCAGCCTTCCTACAGGTGGTCTTTACTATGGCTACACCTTC. The chain carries TRBV11-2 and TRBJ1-2, with D perhaps TRBD1 (5 bases). The CDR3 has 15 residues. V was shortened by 8 bases and J by 3 bases, with 19 bases between the two germline ends. Germline V gene lookup returns CDR1 SGHAT and CDR2 FQNNGV.

V usage is TRBV2 and J usage is TRBJ1-5; 7 nucleotides align to TRBD1. The CDR3 has 18 residues. Germline V CDR1 and CDR2: SNHLY, FYNNEI. The V segment lost 6 bases and the J segment 0 bases; nucleotides outside the gene matches: 14. CDR3 DNA sequence: TGTGCCAGCAGAAGGTCGGGAACAGGGGTTCTTAGCAATCAGCCCCAGCATTTT. Translating gives CASRRSGTGVLSNQPQHF.

CDR3 amino acids: CASSHPTGPNQPQHF. The CDR3 DNA is TGCGCCAGCAGCCACCCGACAGGGCCCAATCAGCCCCAGCATTTT. This chain links TRBV4-1 with TRBJ1-5; 7 bases fit TRBD1. The germline V gene has CDR1 MGHRA and CDR2 YSYEKL. The CDR3 is 15 residues long. V gave up 3 bases and J gave up 3 bases; unmatched junction bases: 5.

This chain connects TRBV20-1 to TRBJ1-1, with D unclear. This CDR3 is 12 amino acids long. V shed 1 base and J shed 3 bases, with 6 bases lying between them. Germline CDR1 is DFQATT and CDR2 is SNEGSKA (reference sequence). The CDR3 region has the DNA TGCAGTGCTAGAGTAGGGTACACTGAAGCTTTCTTT. Its translation is CSARVGYTEAFF.

The chain links TRBV7-9 to TRBJ2-7; a weak D match, TRBD2 (5 bases). Germline V lookup: CDR1 SEHNR, CDR2 FQNEAQ (reference sequence). V was pared by 1 base and J by 0 bases, with 13 bases between. The CDR3 spans 16 residues. CDR3 loop: CASSLGGGLGSYEQYF. For the CDR3, the DNA is TGTGCCAGCAGCTTAGGAGGCGGACTGGGCTCCTACGAGCAGTACTTC.

The V gene is TRBV7-9, the J gene TRBJ2-1; TRBD2 agrees at 10 bases. The trim removed 2 bases at V and 8 bases at J, leaving 9 bases unmatched. CDR3 length: 16 amino acids. Germline values: CDR1 SEHNR, CDR2 FQNEAQ (reference sequence). Here the CDR3 reads CASSLLASSGSDEQFF. The CDR3 coding sequence is TGTGCCAGCAGCTTATTGGCGTCTAGCGGGAGCGATGAGCAGTTCTTC.

V usage is TRBV7-2 and J usage is TRBJ1-1; 7 nucleotides line up with TRBD1. CDR1 is SGHTA and CDR2 is FQGNSA in the germline V gene. Trimming at V came to 2 bases and at J to 7 bases, leaving 4 bases not matched to a gene. CDR3 length equals 13 residues. The CDR3 region has the DNA TGTGCCAGCAGCTTACGAGGACAGGATGAAGCTTTCTTT. Protein product: CASSLRGQDEAFF.

The rearrangement uses TRBV20-1 and TRBJ1-5, with 11 bases matching TRBD1. CDR1 is DFQATT, CDR2 SNEGSKA, per germline (reference sequence). The CDR3 contains 15 residues. With V trimmed by 0 bases and J by 7 bases, 5 bases remained unmatched. Here the CDR3 reads CSARDHGTGGQPQHF. The DNA of the CDR3 is TGCAGTGCTAGAGATCATGGGACAGGGGGACAGCCCCAGCATTTT.

The J gene is TRBJ2-1, the V gene TRBV24-1; 7 bases agree with TRBD1. This CDR3 spans 17 amino acids. Germline values: CDR1 KGHDR, CDR2 SFDVKD. The ends lost 1 base at V and 4 bases at J; junction bases unmatched: 9. CDR3 sequence reads: CATSDFSQGVGYNEQFF. DNA of the CDR3: TGTGCCACCAGTGATTTTTCTCAGGGGGTCGGGTACAATGAGCAGTTCTTC.

This clonotype was found a few times. This CDR3 is CATSDAGTANTGELFF. The CDR3 DNA reads TGTGCCACCAGTGATGCCGGGACAGCGAACACCGGGGAGCTGTTTTTT. V gene TRBV24-1 combines with J gene TRBJ2-2, with 7 bases identical to TRBD1. This CDR3 region has 16 residues. V gave up 3 bases and J gave up 0 bases; unmatched junction bases: 3. The germline V gene encodes CDR1 KGHDR and CDR2 SFDVKD.

The J gene is TRBJ1-6, the V gene TRBV2; the D gene is possibly TRBD1 (5 bases). Germline CDR1 is SNHLY and CDR2 is FYNNEI. With 7 bases removed from V and 7 bases from J, the gap between germline ends came to 11 bases. CDR3 length equals 13 residues. CDR3 in amino acids: CASNFGGNSPLHF. The CDR3 DNA reads as TGTGCCAGCAACTTTGGGGGAAATTCACCCCTCCACTTT.

Only a few counts were recorded for this clonotype. CDR3 amino acids: CASSQEGHRAQPQHF. The CDR3 coding sequence is TGTGCCAGCAGTCAGGAAGGCCACAGGGCTCAGCCCCAGCATTTT. J is TRBJ1-5 and V is TRBV6-1, with a weak D call TRBD1 (6 bases). The germline gives CDR1 MNHNS, CDR2 SASEGT. The CDR3 loop spans 15 amino acids. The germline V and J ends were trimmed by 5 bases and 6 bases, with 17 bases remaining between them.

In this sample, this clonotype turned up once. The chain employs TRBV19 and TRBJ1-4; D perhaps matches TRBD1 (6 bases). Germline CDR1 and CDR2: LNHDA and SQIVND (reference sequence). This CDR3 comprises 15 residues. Trimming cost V 1 base and J 6 bases, with 12 bases left between them. DNA of the CDR3: TGTGCCAGTAGTATAGTATCCGCAGGGGATGAAAAACTGTTTTTT. Amino acids: CASSIVSAGDEKLFF.

This clonotype appeared a single time. The J gene is TRBJ2-1, the V gene TRBV7-2, with D possibly being TRBD2 (6 bases). The CDR3 contains 16 residues. V lost 2 bases and J 6 bases, leaving 17 bases between the germline ends. Germline V gene sequence: CDR1 SGHTA, CDR2 FQGNSA. CDR3 residues: CASSLRFEGLLNEQFF. In DNA form, the CDR3 reads TGTGCCAGCAGCTTAAGATTCGAGGGACTCCTCAATGAGCAGTTCTTC.

This clonotype has just a few counts. V is TRBV7-8 and J is TRBJ1-1, with 7 nucleotides matching TRBD1. Germline assignment: CDR1 SGHVS and CDR2 FQNEAQ. Trimming at V came to 3 bases and at J to 4 bases, leaving 2 bases not matched to a gene. There are 13 residues in the CDR3. This CDR3 is CASSLRQGTEAFF. Written as DNA, the CDR3 is TGTGCCAGCAGCTTGCGACAGGGCACTGAAGCTTTCTTT.